The clone carrying this T cell receptor beta chain showed up just a few times. The antigen is undetermined. Additional DNA sequences in this sample encode the identical CDR3. Blood was drawn once from each donor into heparinised tubes. The draws averaged roughly 120 mL. Stem cell-like memory, regulatory, central memory and naive CD4+ cells were sorted via CD45RO/CCR7/CD25/CD127/CD95/CD27. This sample was included in a study of beta chain features in type 1 diabetes. The study reverse transcribed the entire isolated RNA, so it sequenced expressed TCRB transcripts. Produced via immunoSEQ multiplex PCR; TCRdb's table is partial and in-frame only. The profile shows hundreds of thousands of clones, around an eighth of them singletons. Overall study results and limits: Within the patient group, naive, central memory and Treg TCRB repertoires appeared more similar to each other than within healthy donors. All four CD4+ subsets of Type 1 diabetes patients contained TCRB CDR3s that were moderately but significantly shorter.

The sample was naive CD4+ T cells from blood. The clonotype comes from a man younger than 35 with type 1 diabetes.

The chain's CDR3 is CASSLTGMNTEAFF. CDR3 sequence (DNA): TGTGCCAGCAGCTTAACAGGAATGAACACTGAAGCTTTCTTT. V and J are TRBV7-2 and TRBJ1-1; D is possibly TRBD1 (5 bases). CDR1 and CDR2 (germline): SGHTA, FQGNSA. Trimming took off 2 bases at V and 0 bases at J, with 7 bases between the two ends. The CDR3 runs 14 residues. The complete variable domain, with remaining parts taken from reference TRBV7-2 and TRBJ1-1, reads GAGVSQSPSNKVTEKGKDVELRCDPISGHTALYWYRQSLGQGLEFLIYFQGNSAPDKSGLPSDRFSAERTGGSVSTLTIQRTQQEDSAVYLCASSLTGMNTEAFFGQGTRLTVV.